One sample yielded the 32 T cell receptor beta chains listed below, sequenced in a study of T cells in localized non-small cell lung cancer (dated by TCRdb to 2018 to 2020). The library was built by means of the immunoSEQ multiplex PCR assay. Here the immuneACCESS table is served through TCRdb, limited to in-frame sequences with V and J called. Missing clones are a known gap in these copies; in checked studies unresolved V genes cover under half, and the rest lacks a known reason. The sample contains under 15,000 clones, over 65% of them found a single time. Jointly, the top ten make up 25% to 35% of the sample. This specimen consisted of peripheral blood, obtained before any cancer treatment. All receptors come from a male donor aged 60 or older with stage I squamous cell lung carcinoma.

This clone was observed a handful of times. The CDR3 sequence: CASSPGSPGSYYGYTF. As DNA, the CDR3 is TGTGCCAGCAGCCCAGGATCGCCAGGGTCTTACTATGGCTACACCTTC. The V call is TRBV4-2, the J call TRBJ1-2, with D possibly being TRBD1 (5 bases). Trimming left V 4 bases short and J 3 bases short, with 18 bases between. There are 16 residues in the CDR3. Germline CDR1 LGHNA, CDR2 YNFKEQ.

The chain couples TRBV18 to TRBJ1-5; D remains ambiguous. The V and J ends lost 6 bases and 1 base respectively, with 7 bases between them. The CDR3 spans 13 residues. The germline gives CDR1 KGHSH, CDR2 LQKENI. In nucleotides, the CDR3 is TGTGCCAGCTCGCCTGGAAGCAATCAGCCCCAGCATTTT. This translates into CASSPGSNQPQHF.

The chain carries TRBV30 and TRBJ1-2; D not certain. CDR3 length: 14 amino acids. Trimming left V 2 bases short and J 4 bases short, with 14 bases between. Germline-derived CDR1 and CDR2 are GTSNPN and SVGIG (reference sequence). In DNA form, the CDR3 reads TGTGCCTGGAGTCCTCTGACTCTAGGCTATGGCTACACCTTC. Its translation is CAWSPLTLGYGYTF.

This rearrangement joins TRBV6-1 to TRBJ2-7, with TRBD2 identical over 8 bases. Germline CDR1 and CDR2: MNHNS and SASEGT. The CDR3 length is 15 residues. Unmatched junction bases numbered 9, after V lost 4 bases and J lost 4 bases. In DNA, the CDR3 is TGTGCCAGCAGTGTAGCTAGCGGGTATGGGTACGAGCAGTACTTC. Residues: CASSVASGYGYEQYF.

The chain employs TRBV29-1 and TRBJ2-1; D is possibly TRBD1 (5 bases). Looked up from germline, CDR1 is SQVTM and CDR2 is ANQGSEA. Trimming left V 2 bases short and J 10 bases short, with 18 bases between. The CDR3 is 14 amino acids. CDR3 residues: CSVELQIQGWEQFF. The CDR3 DNA reads TGCAGCGTTGAACTCCAAATTCAGGGATGGGAGCAGTTCTTC.

This sequence joins TRBV18 and TRBJ2-7; 9 bases line up with TRBD2. Germline V CDR1 and CDR2: KGHSH, LQKENI. Trimming cost V 0 bases and J 6 bases; bases outside gene matches: 12. CDR3 length: 17 amino acids. CDR3 bases: TGTGCCAGCTCACCACCGATCGGTCTAGCGGGAAATAGCGAGCAGTACTTC. Translated: CASSPPIGLAGNSEQYF.

This chain connects TRBV6-6 to TRBJ2-1; D is uncertain. The germline gives CDR1 MNHNY, CDR2 SVGAGI (reference sequence). The CDR3 is 14 residues long. The V end lost 6 bases, the J end lost 0 bases, and 9 bases lay between the germline ends. In DNA, the CDR3 is TGTGCCAGCAGCCCAGCGAGCTCCTACAATGAGCAGTTCTTC. Its protein is CASSPASSYNEQFF.

The rearrangement joins TRBV28 to TRBJ1-2; D gene unclear. Per germline, CDR1 MDHEN and CDR2 SYDVKM. The CDR3 is 13 residues long. Deletions cut 3 bases from V and 8 bases from J, with 13 bases between. CDR3: CASSLEGFWGYTF. CDR3 sequence (DNA): TGTGCCAGCAGTTTGGAGGGATTTTGGGGCTACACCTTC.

The rearrangement uses TRBV27 and TRBJ1-1; no firm D call. CDR1 and CDR2 from the germline V gene are MNHEY and SMNVEV (reference sequence). V was trimmed by 2 bases and J by 7 bases, leaving 11 bases between them. This CDR3 is 13 amino acids long. CDR3 in DNA: TGTGCCAGCAGTTTAGCGGGCGGCTTTGAAGCTTTCTTT. It specifies CASSLAGGFEAFF.

The V call is TRBV9, the J call TRBJ2-1, with D possibly TRBD2 on 5 matching bases. This CDR3 has 15 amino acids. Trimming removed 5 bases at V and 1 base at J, with 13 bases between. Germline V CDR1 and CDR2: SGDLS, YYNGEE. The CDR3 reads CASSHSGLSYNEQFF. CDR3 DNA sequence: TGTGCCAGCAGTCACTCCGGACTTTCCTACAATGAGCAGTTCTTC.

V gene TRBV19 combines with J gene TRBJ1-1, with TRBD1 identical over 7 bases. The CDR3 consists of 17 residues. V lost 4 bases, J lost 1 base, and 12 bases stayed unmatched. CDR1 and CDR2 from the germline V gene are LNHDA and SQIVND (reference sequence). The CDR3 DNA reads TGTGCCAGTAGTACAGTACGGATAACAGGGGAGAACACTGAAGCTTTCTTT. This encodes CASSTVRITGENTEAFF.

The J gene is TRBJ2-5, the V gene TRBV28; D is perhaps TRBD1 (5 bases). Germline CDR1 and CDR2: MDHEN and SYDVKM. This CDR3 comprises 14 residues. Deletions cut 5 bases from V and 5 bases from J, with 15 bases between. CDR3 sequence: CASSGIRGRETQYF. DNA for the CDR3: TGTGCCAGCAGTGGGATAAGGGGTAGGGAGACCCAGTACTTC.

This chain connects TRBV13 to TRBJ2-7; either TRBD1 or TRBD2 may supply D (5 bases each). CDR1 PRHDT and CDR2 FYEKMQ come from the germline V gene (reference sequence). CDR3 size: 17 residues. V was clipped by 0 bases and J by 2 bases, with 17 bases between them. Here the CDR3 reads CASSLGLSGTIPYEQYF. The CDR3 DNA follows: TGTGCCAGCAGCTTAGGCCTGTCAGGGACCATCCCCTACGAGCAGTACTTC.

J is TRBJ2-7 and V is TRBV10-2; 12 nucleotides agree with TRBD1. The CDR3 runs to 15 residues. The V and J ends lost 6 bases and 7 bases, in that order; junction bases with no gene match: 10. CDR1 is WSHSY, CDR2 SAAADI, per germline. The CDR3 coding sequence is TGCGCCAGCAGCGGACCGGGACAGGGGGCGAGGGAGCAGTACTTC. Its protein is CASSGPGQGAREQYF.

The CDR3 protein is CAISATMTGRTAFF. The DNA of the CDR3 is TGTGCCATCAGTGCCACTATGACAGGGCGGACGGCTTTCTTT. The chain has TRBV10-3 and TRBJ1-1; TRBD1 matches at 7 bases. The junction had 13 bases not matched to a gene; V was cut back by 4 bases and J by 11 bases. Germline CDR1 ENHRY, CDR2 SYGVKD. The CDR3 is 14 amino acids.

This clone has only one observation. The CDR3 loop reads CATRDTSYNEQFF. CDR3 DNA sequence: TGCGCCACCCGGGATACCTCCTACAATGAGCAGTTCTTC. The rearrangement links TRBV10-2 to TRBJ2-1; a possible D gene is TRBD2 (5 bases). The germline gives CDR1 WSHSY, CDR2 SAAADI. V lost 10 bases to trimming and J lost 0 bases, with 10 bases between them. CDR3 length: 13 residues.

The chain joins TRBV7-6 to TRBJ2-5; D is unresolved. Germline loops: CDR1 SGHVS, CDR2 FNYEAQ. Deletions cut 5 bases from V and 2 bases from J, with 12 bases between. The CDR3 contains 14 residues. CDR3 protein: CASSMFGRQETQYF. The CDR3 bases are TGTGCCAGCAGCATGTTTGGGCGGCAAGAGACCCAGTACTTC.

V gene TRBV6-5 combines with J gene TRBJ1-4, with D uncertain. With 0 bases removed from V and 0 bases from J, the gap between germline ends came to 5 bases. This CDR3 contains 15 residues. Germline values: CDR1 MNHEY, CDR2 SVGAGI. The CDR3 is CASSYSGTTNEKLFF. CDR3 coding DNA: TGTGCCAGCAGTTACTCGGGTACAACTAATGAAAAACTGTTTTTT.

This chain links TRBV28 with TRBJ2-7; D assignment may be TRBD1 or TRBD2 (5 bases each). Per the germline V gene, CDR1 is MDHEN and CDR2 is SYDVKM. V was trimmed by 6 bases and J by 2 bases, leaving 14 bases between them. This CDR3 has 14 residues. CDR3 in DNA: TGTGCCAGCAGCCCTATGGGGGAAACCTACGAGCAGTACTTC. Its translation is CASSPMGETYEQYF. The complete variable domain, with remaining parts taken from reference TRBV28 and TRBJ2-7, reads DVKVTQSSRYLVKRTGEKVFLECVQDMDHENMFWYRQDPGLGLRLIYFSYDVKMKEKGDIPEGYSVSREKKERFSLILESASTNQTSMYLCASSPMGETYEQYFGPGTRLTVT.

V gene TRBV11-2 combines with J gene TRBJ2-5, with 9 bases fitting TRBD1. This CDR3 contains 14 residues. Germline V gene sequence: CDR1 SGHAT, CDR2 FQNNGV. The V gene end was trimmed by 5 bases and the J gene end by 3 bases; junction bases not matched to a gene: 4. CDR3 DNA: TGTGCCAGCAGCCCTCGGACAGGGGAAGAGACCCAGTACTTC. This encodes CASSPRTGEETQYF. Full variable domain (remainder filled in from reference TRBV11-2 and TRBJ2-5): EAGVAQSPRYKIIEKRQSVAFWCNPISGHATLYWYQQILGQGPKLLIQFQNNGVVDDSQLPKDRFSAERLKGVDSTLKIQPAKLEDSAVYLCASSPRTGEETQYFGPGTRLLVL.

This clone was recorded a few times. One end of the junction varies from germline; a read error may be responsible. The rearrangement links TRBV2 to TRBJ1-1; D is unclear. This CDR3 has 10 residues. Germline V lookup: CDR1 SNHLY, CDR2 FYNNEI. In DNA form, the CDR3 reads TGTGCCAGCAGGAGCCTTGAAGATTTCTTT. It translates to CASRSLEDFF.

The chain recombines TRBV5-4 with TRBJ2-1, with TRBD2 as a possible D gene (5 bases). This CDR3 contains 14 residues. The germline CDR1 and CDR2 sequences are SGHNT and YYREEE (reference sequence). The germline V and J ends were trimmed by 3 bases and 2 bases, with 9 bases remaining between them. CDR3 residues: CASSSDLAYNEQFF. The CDR3 region has the DNA TGTGCCAGCAGCTCGGACTTAGCCTACAATGAGCAGTTCTTC.

The chain links TRBV11-2 to TRBJ1-3, with D possibly being TRBD1 (5 bases). The germline CDR1 and CDR2 sequences are SGHAT and FQNNGV. The CDR3 covers 16 residues. Deletions cut 1 base from V and 3 bases from J, with 13 bases between. In DNA, the CDR3 is TGTGCCAGCAGCTTAGGTATGGGGACCGTTGGAAACACCATATATTTT. This codes for CASSLGMGTVGNTIYF.

The chain carries TRBV10-3 and TRBJ2-1, with D unclear. Germline lookup yields CDR1 ENHRY and CDR2 SYGVKD. The V end was cut by 4 bases, the J end by 0 bases, with 10 bases between. This CDR3 comprises 15 residues. The CDR3 region has the DNA TGTGCCATCAGTGGACCCTTGAGCTCCTACAATGAGCAGTTCTTC. As protein: CAISGPLSSYNEQFF.

The V call is TRBV5-4, the J call TRBJ2-6; D remains unclear. Between the trimmed V and J ends, which lost 5 bases and 0 bases, there was a span of 9 bases. In germline, CDR1 is SGHNT, CDR2 YYREEE (reference sequence). This CDR3 spans 15 amino acids. CDR3 DNA sequence: TGTGCCAGCAGGTCGGATCTCTCTGGGGCCAACGTCCTGACTTTC. Its translation: CASRSDLSGANVLTF.

J is TRBJ2-7 and V is TRBV6-5; D perhaps matches TRBD1 (6 bases). The V end lost 10 bases, the J end lost 3 bases, and 10 bases lay between the germline ends. This CDR3 is 11 amino acids long. Per the germline V gene, CDR1 is MNHEY and CDR2 is SVGAGI. CDR3 nucleotide sequence: TGTGCCACCTACAGGGACTACGAGCAGTACTTC. As protein: CATYRDYEQYF.

The V gene is TRBV11-2, the J gene TRBJ1-4; 10 bases are shared with TRBD1. Per germline, CDR1 SGHAT and CDR2 FQNNGV. CDR3 length: 16 residues. With 5 bases clipped from V and 1 base from J, the junction kept 4 bases outside the gene matches. CDR3 protein: CASSRTGGRTNEKLFF. The CDR3 bases are TGTGCCAGCAGCCGGACAGGGGGGAGAACTAATGAAAAACTGTTTTTT.

The chain couples TRBV27 to TRBJ2-1, with 9 bases aligning to TRBD2. This CDR3 has 15 amino acids. Per the germline V gene, CDR1 is MNHEY and CDR2 is SMNVEV (reference sequence). The trim removed 10 bases at V and 8 bases at J, leaving 15 bases unmatched. The CDR3 here is CAISSGGGRVYEQFF. The CDR3 bases are TGTGCCATCTCCTCAGGTGGCGGGAGGGTCTATGAGCAGTTCTTC.

The chain is built from TRBV6-1 and TRBJ1-5, with TRBD1 matching 7 bases. This CDR3 spans 13 amino acids. Germline values: CDR1 MNHNS, CDR2 SASEGT. V was pared by 3 bases and J by 15 bases, with 11 bases of the junction left unmatched. Written as DNA, the CDR3 is TGTGCCAGCAGTGACGGCGCGGGACAGATTAGGCATTTT. Translating gives CASSDGAGQIRHF.

V usage is TRBV6-5 and J usage is TRBJ2-2; 7 positions match TRBD2. J gave up 5 bases and V 8 bases, and 5 bases lay outside the gene matches. CDR1 and CDR2 (germline): MNHEY, SVGAGI. This CDR3 comprises 13 residues. The CDR3 loop reads CASQGRATGELFF. The DNA for the CDR3 is TGTGCCAGCCAAGGGAGGGCGACCGGGGAGCTGTTTTTT.

The chain has TRBV25-1 and TRBJ2-1; D is perhaps TRBD1 or TRBD2 (5 bases each). The CDR3 length is 13 residues. The ends were cut back, 2 bases at V and 15 bases at J, with 17 bases in the middle. Germline CDR1 MGHDK, CDR2 SYGVNS. The CDR3 coding sequence is TGTGCCAGCAGTGAAGGGACCACGGATGTTCTGTTCTTC. This sequence encodes CASSEGTTDVLFF.

The rearrangement joins TRBV9 to TRBJ2-4, with D maybe TRBD1 (5 bases). The CDR3 runs to 16 residues. V was cut by 2 bases and J by 0 bases, with 12 bases left in between. CDR1 is SGDLS and CDR2 is YYNGEE in the germline V gene. The CDR3 region has the DNA TGTGCCAGCAGCGTTGGACACCAACTAGCCAAAAACATTCAGTACTTC. This gives the protein CASSVGHQLAKNIQYF.